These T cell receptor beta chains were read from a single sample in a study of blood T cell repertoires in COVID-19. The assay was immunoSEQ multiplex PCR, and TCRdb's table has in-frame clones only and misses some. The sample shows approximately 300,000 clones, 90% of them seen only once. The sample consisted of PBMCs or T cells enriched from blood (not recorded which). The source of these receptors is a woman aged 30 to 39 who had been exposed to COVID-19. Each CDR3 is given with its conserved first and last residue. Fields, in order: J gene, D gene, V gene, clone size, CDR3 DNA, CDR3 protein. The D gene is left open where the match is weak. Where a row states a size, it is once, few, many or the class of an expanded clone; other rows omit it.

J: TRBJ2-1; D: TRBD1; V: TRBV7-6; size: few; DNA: TGTGCCAGCAGCTTAGCGCTGGACAGGACAGGGTTAAATGAGCAGTTCTTC; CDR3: CASSLALDRTGLNEQFF
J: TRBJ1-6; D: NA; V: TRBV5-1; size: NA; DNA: TGCGCCAGCAGCTTGGTCCTCGGTTCACCCCTCCACTTT; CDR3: CASSLVLGSPLHF
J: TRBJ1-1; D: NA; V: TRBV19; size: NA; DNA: TGTGCCAGTAGTATCGGGGGGGATGGGGCTGAAGCTTTCTTT; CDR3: CASSIGGDGAEAFF
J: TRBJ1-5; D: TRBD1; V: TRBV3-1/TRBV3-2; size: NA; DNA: TGTGCCAGCAGCGACAGGGGGAGTCAGCCCCAGCATTTT; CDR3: CASSDRGSQPQHF
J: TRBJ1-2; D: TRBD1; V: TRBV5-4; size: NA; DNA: TGTGCCAGCAGCTTGGGTGGACAGGGGGGCATATTCGGAGGCTACACCTTC; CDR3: CASSLGGQGGIFGGYTF
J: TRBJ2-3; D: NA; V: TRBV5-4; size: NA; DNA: TGTGCCAGCAGTCTCCCGAGGGGGGGGACAGATACGCAGTATTTT; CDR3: CASSLPRGGTDTQYF
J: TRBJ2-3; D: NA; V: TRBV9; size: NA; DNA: TGTGCCAGCAGCGCCCGTACTAGCACAGATACGCGGTATTTT; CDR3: CASSARTSTDTRYF
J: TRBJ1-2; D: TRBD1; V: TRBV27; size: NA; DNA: TGTGCCAGCAGGACCATAAGGGGGCGCGGAGGAGCTTATGGCTACACCTTC; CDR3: CASRTIRGRGGAYGYTF
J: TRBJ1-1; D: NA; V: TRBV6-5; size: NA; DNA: TGTGCCAGCCATTACGGGAGGGTAGCTGAAGCTTTCTTT; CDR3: CASHYGRVAEAFF
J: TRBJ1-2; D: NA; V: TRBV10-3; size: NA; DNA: TGTGCCATCAGTGAGTCCTGGGGCATGAACTATGGCTACACCTTC; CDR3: CAISESWGMNYGYTF
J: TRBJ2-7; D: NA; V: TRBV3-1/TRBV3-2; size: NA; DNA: TGTGCCAGCAGCCAAGGCCTTCCTTCAGGGAACGAGCAGTACTTC; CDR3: CASSQGLPSGNEQYF
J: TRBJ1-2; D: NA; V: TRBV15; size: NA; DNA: TGTGCCACCAGCCCCCAGAGGCAGGGGAGGGTTCACTTAGGCTACACCTTC; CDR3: CATSPQRQGRVHLGYTF
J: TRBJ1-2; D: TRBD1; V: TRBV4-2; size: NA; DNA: TGTGCCAGCAGCCCCCAGCTGAGACAGGGAAGCCATGGCTACACCTTC; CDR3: CASSPQLRQGSHGYTF
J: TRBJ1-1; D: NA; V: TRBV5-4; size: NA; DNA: TGTGCCAGCAGCCGTCAGGGTCTGGTGGGTGAAGCTTTCTTT; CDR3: CASSRQGLVGEAFF
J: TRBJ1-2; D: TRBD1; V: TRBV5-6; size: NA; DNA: TGTGCCAGCAGCTTGCGGACAGGGATGTTGGGCTACACCTTC; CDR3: CASSLRTGMLGYTF
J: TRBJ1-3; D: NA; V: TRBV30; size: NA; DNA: TGTGCCTGGAATAGGGGTGACTCTGGAAACACCATATATTTT; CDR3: CAWNRGDSGNTIYF
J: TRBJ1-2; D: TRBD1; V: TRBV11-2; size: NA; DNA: TGTGCCAGCAGCTCTGGACAGGGCCTCAACTATGGCTACACCTTC; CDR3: CASSSGQGLNYGYTF
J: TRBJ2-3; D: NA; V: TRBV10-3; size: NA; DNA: TGTGCCATCAGTATGACAGACACAGATACGCAGTATTTT; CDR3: CAISMTDTDTQYF
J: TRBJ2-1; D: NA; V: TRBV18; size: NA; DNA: TGTGCCAGCTCACCACCTAGCGGAGGCTCCTACAATGAGCAGTTCTTC; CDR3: CASSPPSGGSYNEQFF